This T cell receptor (beta chain) is from a study of Graves' ophthalmopathy and Graves' hyperthyroidism. Certain patients were not enrolled. These were patients with other autoimmune diseases, uncontrolled infections, pregnancy or lactation. Clinicians diagnosed using symptoms, serum thyroxine, TRAb, thyroid ultrasound and orbital computed tomography. A volume of 9.5 to 10 ml of fresh peripheral blood supplied the PBMCs. Using RNA transcripts, the TCR beta CDR3 regions were amplified. RT-PCR in the first round used HTBI primers; a second-round multiplex PCR followed. TCRdb re-analysed the multiplex PCR reads in MiXCR, keeping a single row per CDR3 protein. The table records hundreds of thousands of distinct CDR3 sequences, around a fifth of them present only once. This clonotype was found once. V lost 3 bases to trimming and J lost 9 bases, with 9 bases between them. The germline V gene encodes CDR1 LNHNV and CDR2 YYDKDF (reference sequence). The CDR3 is 13 amino acids.

The rearrangement uses TRBV15 and TRBJ1-6; D not resolved. The specimen sequenced was peripheral blood. This clonotype was sampled from a young woman with stable Graves' hyperthyroidism. Some clones in this sample may be carry-over from other donors' samples. Written as DNA, the CDR3 is TGTGCCACCAGCAGTGTTTTGGGTTCACCCCTCCACTTT. It is translated as CATSSVLGSPLHF.